This T cell receptor beta chain was identified in a study of blood T cell repertoires in COVID-19. Across the study: Acute and convalescent COVID-19 specimens originated in the United States, Italy and Spain. T cells, B-cell-depleted T cells, or PBMCs provided the cDNA or gDNA that served as material.

Method: immunoSEQ multiplex PCR; TCRdb's copy keeps in-frame clones and lacks some. In the table there are 25,000 to 35,000 clones, 75% to 85% of which are singletons. V dropped 5 bases and J dropped 6; count of bases not matched to a gene: 11. The V gene's germline CDR1 is SGHAT and CDR2 FQNNGV. CDR3 size: 15 residues. What was sequenced was peripheral blood. The TCR sequence derives from a man aged 55-75 years with active COVID-19. The chain joins TRBV11-2 to TRBJ2-7; 9 nucleotides line up with TRBD1. The CDR3 coding sequence is TGTGCCAGCAGCCCAGATCGACGACAGGGGGGCGAGCAGTACTTC. Protein sequence: CASSPDRRQGGEQYF.